One sample yielded the 8 T cell receptor beta chains listed below, sequenced in a study of blood T cell repertoires in COVID-19. Libraries were prepared by immunoSEQ multiplex PCR; TCRdb keeps only in-frame clonotypes and omits some of them. This table holds 120,000 to 150,000 clones, roughly 82% found once. Sequencing input: peripheral blood. These receptor sequences come from a human donor with acute or convalescent COVID-19. The donor label of this sample is uncertain.

This clone was counted only a few times. This chain joins TRBV6-5 and TRBJ1-6, with D hard to call. The CDR3 extends over 13 amino acids. Germline CDR1 and CDR2: MNHEY and SVGAGI. Trimming stripped 4 bases from V and 10 bases from J, with 11 bases between. CDR3 sequence reads: CASSFRLDSPLHF. As DNA, the CDR3 is TGTGCCAGCAGTTTCCGACTCGACTCACCCCTCCACTTT.

The rearrangement links TRBV29-1 to TRBJ2-1, with 9 bases fitting TRBD2. The CDR3 runs to 15 residues. The V gene end was trimmed by 5 bases and the J gene end by 5 bases; junction bases not matched to a gene: 10. Germline values: CDR1 SQVTM, CDR2 ANQGSEA. Here the CDR3 DNA reads TGCAGCGTTAACCAAGCGGGGGGTTTGAACAATGAGCAGTTCTTC. Protein product: CSVNQAGGLNNEQFF.

The rearrangement uses TRBV6-5 and TRBJ1-1; D call uncertain. The CDR3 covers 14 residues. V was cut by 0 bases and J by 2 bases, with 7 bases left in between. Germline values: CDR1 MNHEY, CDR2 SVGAGI. The CDR3, as DNA: TGTGCCAGCAGTTACTCCGAGGGCAACACTGAAGCTTTCTTT. It translates to CASSYSEGNTEAFF.

This chain joins TRBV10-2 and TRBJ1-1, with D possibly TRBD1 on 6 matching bases. The CDR3 consists of 13 residues. The V gene's germline CDR1 is WSHSY and CDR2 SAAADI. The V and J ends lost 6 bases and 1 base respectively, with 9 bases between them. This CDR3 reads CASSRQANTEAFF. In nucleotides, the CDR3 is TGCGCCAGCAGCAGACAGGCGAACACTGAAGCTTTCTTT.

This chain uses TRBV6-5 with TRBJ1-1; no definite D call. Germline assignment: CDR1 MNHEY and CDR2 SVGAGI. The CDR3 is 15 residues long. V was shortened by 0 bases and J by 1 base, with 9 bases between the two germline ends. CDR3 loop: CASSYSGNSNTEAFF. The DNA for the CDR3 is TGTGCCAGCAGTTACTCCGGTAATTCGAACACTGAAGCTTTCTTT.

The rearrangement links TRBV13 to TRBJ1-1; the D gene is possibly TRBD1 (6 bases). Germline lookup yields CDR1 PRHDT and CDR2 FYEKMQ (reference sequence). Trimming cost V 2 bases and J 1 base, with 11 bases left between them. The CDR3 covers 15 residues. The CDR3 here is CASSLNPTGNTEAFF. CDR3 coding DNA: TGTGCCAGCAGCTTAAACCCGACAGGGAACACTGAAGCTTTCTTT.

The V and J genes are TRBV10-3 and TRBJ1-6; D is perhaps TRBD1 (5 bases). The CDR3 sequence is 17 residues long. Germline CDR1 and CDR2: ENHRY and SYGVKD. V was pared by 0 bases and J by 9 bases, with 18 bases between. The chain's CDR3 is CAISESGRSGGGSPLHF. Written as DNA, the CDR3 is TGTGCCATCAGTGAGTCAGGGAGGTCCGGGGGGGGTTCACCCCTCCACTTT.

The V and J genes are TRBV6-5 and TRBJ1-1; D gene ambiguous. Germline V gene data show CDR1 as MNHEY and CDR2 as SVGAGI. Trimming pared 8 bases from V and 2 bases from J, leaving 15 bases between. CDR3 length: 14 residues. CDR3 sequence: CASLIRMKNTEAFF. CDR3 nucleotides: TGTGCCAGCCTTATCAGGATGAAAAACACTGAAGCTTTCTTT.